The following is a T cell receptor beta chain sequence with its context. The data derive from a study of control samples from healthy donors and cancer patients. This CDR3 contains 15 residues. Per the germline V gene, CDR1 is LGHDT and CDR2 is YNNKEL (reference sequence). Trimming took 1 base from V and 0 from J, leaving 7 bases between them. Using immunoSEQ multiplex PCR, the repertoire was profiled, and TCRdb retains in-frame clones only, with some absent. The data show 140,000 to 150,000 clones, more than 85% seen once. V and J are TRBV3-1 (or the pseudogene TRBV3-2) and TRBJ2-1; D might be TRBD1 (5 bases). The source of this sequence is a man aged 25 to 45 in good health. Source material: blood. CDR3 in amino acids: CASSQGQGSYNEQFF. CDR3 nucleotide sequence: TGTGCCAGCAGCCAAGGGCAGGGCTCCTACAATGAGCAGTTCTTC.